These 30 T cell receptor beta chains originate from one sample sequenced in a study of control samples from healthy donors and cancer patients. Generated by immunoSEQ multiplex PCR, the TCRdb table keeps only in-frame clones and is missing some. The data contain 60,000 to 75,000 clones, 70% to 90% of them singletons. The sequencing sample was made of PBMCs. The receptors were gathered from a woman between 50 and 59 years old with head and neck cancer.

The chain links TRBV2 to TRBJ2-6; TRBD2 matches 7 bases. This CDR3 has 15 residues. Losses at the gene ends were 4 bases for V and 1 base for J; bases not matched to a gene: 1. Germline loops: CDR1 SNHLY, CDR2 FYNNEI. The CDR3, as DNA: TGTGCCAGCAGTGTGGGAGGGTCTGGGGCCAACGTCCTGACTTTC. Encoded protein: CASSVGGSGANVLTF.

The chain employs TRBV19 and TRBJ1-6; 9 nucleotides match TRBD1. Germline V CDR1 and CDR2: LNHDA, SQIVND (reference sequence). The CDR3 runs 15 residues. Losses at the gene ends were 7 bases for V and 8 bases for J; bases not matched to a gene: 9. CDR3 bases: TGTGCCAGTACCCCCCCGGACAGGGGAGATTCACCCCTCCACTTT. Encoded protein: CASTPPDRGDSPLHF.

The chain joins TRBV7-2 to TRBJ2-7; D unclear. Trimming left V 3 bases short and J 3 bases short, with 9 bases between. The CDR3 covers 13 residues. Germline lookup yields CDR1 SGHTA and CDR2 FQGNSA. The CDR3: CASSFNDGYEQYF. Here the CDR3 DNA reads TGTGCCAGCAGCTTCAATGATGGCTACGAGCAGTACTTC.

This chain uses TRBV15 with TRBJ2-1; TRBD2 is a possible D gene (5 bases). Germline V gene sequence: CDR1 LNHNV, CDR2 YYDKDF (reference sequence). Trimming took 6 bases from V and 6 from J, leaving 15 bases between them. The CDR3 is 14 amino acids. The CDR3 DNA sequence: TGTGCCACCAGAGAAGAGGGCAGTATCAATGAGCAGTTCTTC. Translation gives CATREEGSINEQFF. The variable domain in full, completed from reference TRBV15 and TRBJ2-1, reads DAMVIQNPRYQVTQFGKPVTLSCSQTLNHNVMYWYQQKSSQAPKLLFHYYDKDFNNEADTPDNFQSRRPNTSFCFLDIRSPGLGDTAMYLCATREEGSINEQFFGPGTRLTVL.

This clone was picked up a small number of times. The CDR3 protein is CASSFDTNTGELFF. CDR3 bases: TGTGCCAGCAGTTTCGACACAAACACCGGGGAGCTGTTTTTT. The chain carries TRBV6-2 or TRBV6-3 and TRBJ2-2; D gene unclear. Trimming left V 4 bases short and J 2 bases short, with 8 bases between. Germline lookup yields CDR1 MNHEY and CDR2 SVGEGT. This CDR3 region has 14 residues.

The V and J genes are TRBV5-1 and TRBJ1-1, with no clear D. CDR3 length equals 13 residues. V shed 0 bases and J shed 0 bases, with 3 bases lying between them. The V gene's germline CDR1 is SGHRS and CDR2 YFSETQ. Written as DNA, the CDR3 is TGCGCCAGCAGCTTGGGGATGAACACTGAAGCTTTCTTT. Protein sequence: CASSLGMNTEAFF.

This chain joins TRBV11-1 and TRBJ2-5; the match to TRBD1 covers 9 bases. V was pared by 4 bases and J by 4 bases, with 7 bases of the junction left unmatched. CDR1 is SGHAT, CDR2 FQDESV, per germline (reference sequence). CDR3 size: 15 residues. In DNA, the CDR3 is TGTGCCAGCAGCTCGGACAGGGGCCGCTCAGAGACCCAGTACTTC. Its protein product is CASSSDRGRSETQYF.

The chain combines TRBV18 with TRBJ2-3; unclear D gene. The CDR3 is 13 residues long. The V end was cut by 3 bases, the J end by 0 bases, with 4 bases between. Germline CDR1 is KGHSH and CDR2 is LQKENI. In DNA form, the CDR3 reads TGTGCCAGCTCACCCCCTAGCACAGATACGCAGTATTTT. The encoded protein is CASSPPSTDTQYF.

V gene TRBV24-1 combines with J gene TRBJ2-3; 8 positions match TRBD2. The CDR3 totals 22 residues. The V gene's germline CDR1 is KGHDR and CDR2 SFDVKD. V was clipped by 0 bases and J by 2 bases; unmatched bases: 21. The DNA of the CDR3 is TGTGCCACCAGTGATTTGCACCGTGGGATTAGCGGGGAGGGAAGGCCCACAGATACGCAGTATTTT. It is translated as CATSDLHRGISGEGRPTDTQYF.

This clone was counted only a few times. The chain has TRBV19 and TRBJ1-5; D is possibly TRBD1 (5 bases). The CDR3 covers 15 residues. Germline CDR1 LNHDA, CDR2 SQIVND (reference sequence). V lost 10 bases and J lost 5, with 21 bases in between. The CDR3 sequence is CATSRSGTTDQPQHF. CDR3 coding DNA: TGTGCCACCTCTCGAAGTGGGACTACAGATCAGCCCCAGCATTTT.

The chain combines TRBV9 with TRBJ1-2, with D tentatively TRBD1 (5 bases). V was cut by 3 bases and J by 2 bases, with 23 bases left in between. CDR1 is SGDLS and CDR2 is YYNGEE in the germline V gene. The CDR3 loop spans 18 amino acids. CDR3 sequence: CASSAGPPGDGYNYGYTF. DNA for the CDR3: TGTGCCAGCAGCGCGGGCCCGCCGGGGGATGGTTACAACTATGGCTACACCTTC. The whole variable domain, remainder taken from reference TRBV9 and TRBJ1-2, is DSGVTQTPKHLITATGQRVTLRCSPRSGDLSVYWYQQSLDQGLQFLIQYYNGEERAKGNILERFSAQQFPDLHSELNLSSLELGDSALYFCASSAGPPGDGYNYGYTFGSGTRLTVV.

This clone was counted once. The CDR3 coding sequence is TGTGCCAGCTCATCTAGCGGGGGGGAAACTGAAGCTTTCTTT. Amino acid sequence: CASSSSGGETEAFF. The rearrangement links TRBV18 to TRBJ1-1; D may be TRBD1 (5 bases). The CDR3 extends over 14 amino acids. Trimming left V 5 bases short and J 5 bases short, with 15 bases between. Looked up from germline, CDR1 is KGHSH and CDR2 is LQKENI.

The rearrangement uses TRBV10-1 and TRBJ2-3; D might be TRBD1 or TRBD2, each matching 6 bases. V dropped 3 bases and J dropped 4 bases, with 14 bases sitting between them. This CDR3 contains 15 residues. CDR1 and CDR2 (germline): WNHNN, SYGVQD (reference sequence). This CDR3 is CASSDPRGPSDTQYF. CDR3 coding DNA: TGCGCCAGCAGTGACCCCCGGGGGCCCTCAGATACGCAGTATTTT.

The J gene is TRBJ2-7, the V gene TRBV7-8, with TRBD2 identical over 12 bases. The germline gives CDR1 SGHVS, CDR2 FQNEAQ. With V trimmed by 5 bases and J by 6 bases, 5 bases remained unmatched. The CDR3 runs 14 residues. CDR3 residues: CASSPLAGGGEQYF. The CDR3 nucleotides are TGTGCCAGCAGCCCCCTAGCGGGGGGGGGCGAGCAGTACTTC.

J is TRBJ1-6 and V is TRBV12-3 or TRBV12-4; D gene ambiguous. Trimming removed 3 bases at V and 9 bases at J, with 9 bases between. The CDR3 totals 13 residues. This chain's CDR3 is CASSFGMSSPLHF. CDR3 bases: TGTGCCAGCAGTTTTGGCATGAGTTCACCCCTCCACTTT.

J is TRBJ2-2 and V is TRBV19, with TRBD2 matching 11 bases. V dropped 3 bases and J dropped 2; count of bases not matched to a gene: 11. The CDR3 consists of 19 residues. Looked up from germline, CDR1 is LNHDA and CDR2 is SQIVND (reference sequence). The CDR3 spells CASSIRYGSGGANTGELFF. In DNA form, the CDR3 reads TGTGCCAGTAGTATCCGGTACGGTAGCGGGGGGGCCAACACCGGGGAGCTGTTTTTT.

The CDR3 loop is CASSQAGAYNEQFF. The CDR3 bases are TGTGCCAGCAGCCAAGCGGGGGCCTACAATGAGCAGTTCTTC. The rearrangement joins TRBV3-1 (or the pseudogene TRBV3-2) to TRBJ2-1, with D maybe TRBD2 (6 bases). Germline V gene data show CDR1 as LGHDT and CDR2 as YNNKEL (reference sequence). This CDR3 comprises 14 residues. V lost 1 base and J 2 bases, leaving 6 bases between the germline ends.

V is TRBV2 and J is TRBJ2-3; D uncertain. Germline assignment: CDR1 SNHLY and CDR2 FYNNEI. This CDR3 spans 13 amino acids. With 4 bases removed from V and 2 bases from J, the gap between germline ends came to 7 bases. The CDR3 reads CASSAEVTDTQYF. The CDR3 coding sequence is TGTGCCAGCAGTGCAGAGGTCACAGATACGCAGTATTTT.

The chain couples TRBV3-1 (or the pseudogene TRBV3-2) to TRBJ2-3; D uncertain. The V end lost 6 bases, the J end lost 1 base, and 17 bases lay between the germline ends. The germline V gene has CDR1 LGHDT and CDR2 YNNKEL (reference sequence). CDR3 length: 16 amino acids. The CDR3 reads CASSLPSSARTDTQYF. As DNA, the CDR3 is TGTGCCAGCAGTCTCCCCAGCTCAGCCCGCACAGATACGCAGTATTTT.

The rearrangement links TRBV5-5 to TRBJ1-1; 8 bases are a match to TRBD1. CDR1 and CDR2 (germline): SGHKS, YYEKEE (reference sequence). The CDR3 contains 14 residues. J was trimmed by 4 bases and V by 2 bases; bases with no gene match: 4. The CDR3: CASSLDTGGTEAFF. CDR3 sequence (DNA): TGTGCCAGCAGCTTAGACACAGGGGGCACTGAAGCTTTCTTT.

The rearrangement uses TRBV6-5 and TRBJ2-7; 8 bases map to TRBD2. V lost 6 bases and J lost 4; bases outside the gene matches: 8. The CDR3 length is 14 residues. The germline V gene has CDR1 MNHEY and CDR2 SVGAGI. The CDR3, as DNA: TGTGCCAGCAGCCAACCCGGGGGGGGGTACGAGCAGTACTTC. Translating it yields CASSQPGGGYEQYF.

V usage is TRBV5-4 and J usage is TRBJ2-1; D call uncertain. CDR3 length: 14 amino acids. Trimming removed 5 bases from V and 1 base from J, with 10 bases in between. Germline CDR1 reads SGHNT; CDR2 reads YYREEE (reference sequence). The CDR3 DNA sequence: TGTGCCAGCAGACAATCAGAATCCTACAATGAGCAGTTCTTC. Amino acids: CASRQSESYNEQFF.

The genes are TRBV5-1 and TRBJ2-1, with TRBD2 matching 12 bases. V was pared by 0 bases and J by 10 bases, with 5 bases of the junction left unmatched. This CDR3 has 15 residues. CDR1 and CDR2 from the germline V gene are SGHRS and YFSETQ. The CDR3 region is CASSLETSGGTEQFF. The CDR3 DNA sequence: TGCGCCAGCAGCTTGGAAACTAGCGGGGGGACCGAGCAGTTCTTC.

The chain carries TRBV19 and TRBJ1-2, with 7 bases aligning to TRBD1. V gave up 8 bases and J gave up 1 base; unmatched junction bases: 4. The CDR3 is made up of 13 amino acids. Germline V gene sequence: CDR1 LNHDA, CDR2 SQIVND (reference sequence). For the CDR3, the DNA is TGTGCCAGTCACAGGGGAGGTAACTATGGCTACACCTTC. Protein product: CASHRGGNYGYTF.

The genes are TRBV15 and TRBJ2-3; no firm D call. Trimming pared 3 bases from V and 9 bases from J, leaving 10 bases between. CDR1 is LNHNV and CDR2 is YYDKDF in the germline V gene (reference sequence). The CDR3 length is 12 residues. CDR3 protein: CATSSAATTQYF. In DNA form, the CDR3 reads TGTGCCACCAGCAGCGCGGCCACCACGCAGTATTTT. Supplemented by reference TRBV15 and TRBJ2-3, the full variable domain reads DAMVIQNPRYQVTQFGKPVTLSCSQTLNHNVMYWYQQKSSQAPKLLFHYYDKDFNNEADTPDNFQSRRPNTSFCFLDIRSPGLGDTAMYLCATSSAATTQYFGPGTRLTVL.

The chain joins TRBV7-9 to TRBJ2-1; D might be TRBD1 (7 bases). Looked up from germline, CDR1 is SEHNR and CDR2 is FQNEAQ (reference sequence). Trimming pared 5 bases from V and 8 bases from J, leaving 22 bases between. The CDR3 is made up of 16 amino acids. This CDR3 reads CASSRTTGTGGDEQFF. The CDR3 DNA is TGTGCCAGCAGCCGCACGACAGGGACTGGAGGGGATGAGCAGTTCTTC.

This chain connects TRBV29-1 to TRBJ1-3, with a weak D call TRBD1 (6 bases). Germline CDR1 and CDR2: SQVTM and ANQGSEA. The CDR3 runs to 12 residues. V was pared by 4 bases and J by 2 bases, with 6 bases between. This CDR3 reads CSVGTAGNTIYF. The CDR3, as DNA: TGCAGCGTTGGGACAGCTGGAAACACCATATATTTT.

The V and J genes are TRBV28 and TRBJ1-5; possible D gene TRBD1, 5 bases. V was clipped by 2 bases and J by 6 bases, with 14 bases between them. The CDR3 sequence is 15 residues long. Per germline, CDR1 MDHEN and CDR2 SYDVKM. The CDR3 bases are TGTGCCAGCAGTTTAGGGGCGGGCGTGAGTCAGCCCCAGCATTTT. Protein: CASSLGAGVSQPQHF.

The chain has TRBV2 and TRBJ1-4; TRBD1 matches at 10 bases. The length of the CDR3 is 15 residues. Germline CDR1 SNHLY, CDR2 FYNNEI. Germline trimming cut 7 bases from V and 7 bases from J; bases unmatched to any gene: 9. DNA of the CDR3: TGTGCCAGCAATCGAGACAGGGGGCCAAGTGAAAAACTGTTTTTT. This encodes CASNRDRGPSEKLFF.

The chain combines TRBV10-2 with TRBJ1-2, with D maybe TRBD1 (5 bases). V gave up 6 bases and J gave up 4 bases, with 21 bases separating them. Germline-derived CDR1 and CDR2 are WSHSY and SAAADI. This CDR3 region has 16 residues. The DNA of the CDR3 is TGCGCCAGCAGCGCCTTACAGGCGATAGGTGGCTATGGCTACACCTTC. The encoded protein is CASSALQAIGGYGYTF.